This TCR beta chain was sequenced for a study of T cells in narcolepsy. Whole-study context: Patients with NT1 or NT2 and healthy control donors were enrolled.

The V gene lost 3 bases and the J gene lost 0 bases, with 3 bases spanning the gap. There are 12 residues in the CDR3. Germline CDR1 SGDLS, CDR2 YYNGEE. Remarks on this clone: Its target is unknown.

Study outcomes and limitations: Reportedly, autoreactive clonotypes were serially detected in patients' blood but not controls'. Autoreactive clone sequences were missing from some blood memory CD4+ repertoires. Comparing one patient's CSF and blood CD4+ clonotypes highlighted HCRT- and TRIB2-specific autoreactive clonotypes.

The protocol was immunoSEQ multiplex PCR, while the TCRdb copy is restricted to in-frame clones and leaves out a portion. The repertoire includes approximately 30,000 clones, approximately 84% of them detected once, and about 1.3% sits in the top ten. This receptor was obtained from a human donor with narcolepsy. The chain employs TRBV9 and TRBJ1-1; no firm D call. Material: CD45RA- memory CD4+ T cells from PBMCs. CDR3 sequence reads: CASSGLNTEAFF. The CDR3 region has the DNA TGTGCCAGCAGCGGGTTGAACACTGAAGCTTTCTTT.